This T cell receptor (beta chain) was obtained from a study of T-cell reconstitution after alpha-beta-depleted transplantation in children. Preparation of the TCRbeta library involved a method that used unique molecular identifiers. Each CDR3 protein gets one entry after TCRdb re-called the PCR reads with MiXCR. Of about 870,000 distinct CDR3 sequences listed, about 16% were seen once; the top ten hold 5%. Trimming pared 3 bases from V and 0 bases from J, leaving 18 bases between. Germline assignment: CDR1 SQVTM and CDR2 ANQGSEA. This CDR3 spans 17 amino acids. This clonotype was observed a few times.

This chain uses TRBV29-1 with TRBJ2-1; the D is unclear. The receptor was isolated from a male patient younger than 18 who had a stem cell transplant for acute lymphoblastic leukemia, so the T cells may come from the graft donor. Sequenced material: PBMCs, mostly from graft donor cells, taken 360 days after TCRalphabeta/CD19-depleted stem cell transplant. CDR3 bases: TGCAGCGTTGAGCCGCCCCCTACATCGGGCTCCTACAATGAGCAGTTCTTC. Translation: CSVEPPPTSGSYNEQFF.